Below, 28 T cell receptor beta chains from the same sample are listed, as sequenced in a study of graft-versus-host responses after intestinal transplantation. Their antigens are not known. Produced via immunoSEQ multiplex PCR; TCRdb's table is partial and in-frame only. The table includes around 90,000 clones, approximately 92% detected once. Source: unstimulated CD8+ T cells sorted from spleen or lymph node cells, taken before intestinal transplant. Every receptor here comes from a human donor who received an intestinal transplant.

V is TRBV19 and J is TRBJ1-2; TRBD1 might be the D (5 bases). Per the germline V gene, CDR1 is LNHDA and CDR2 is SQIVND (reference sequence). The CDR3 has 15 residues. Trimming took off 3 bases at V and 4 bases at J, with 15 bases between the two ends. CDR3 sequence: CASSIGRGSIYGYTF. The DNA for the CDR3 is TGTGCCAGTAGTATCGGCCGGGGGTCGATCTATGGCTACACCTTC.

The rearrangement joins TRBV11-2 to TRBJ2-1, with D perhaps TRBD2 (5 bases). Germline CDR1 SGHAT, CDR2 FQNNGV. This CDR3 is built from 12 residues. Trimming took 5 bases from V and 9 from J, leaving 11 bases between them. The CDR3, as DNA: TGTGCCAGCAGCCTGAGCGGAGGTGAGCAGTTCTTC. Its translation is CASSLSGGEQFF. Full variable domain (outside the CDR3, taken from reference TRBV11-2 and TRBJ2-1): EAGVAQSPRYKIIEKRQSVAFWCNPISGHATLYWYQQILGQGPKLLIQFQNNGVVDDSQLPKDRFSAERLKGVDSTLKIQPAKLEDSAVYLCASSLSGGEQFFGPGTRLTVL.

This rearrangement joins TRBV30 to TRBJ1-6, with D perhaps TRBD1 (6 bases). Looked up from germline, CDR1 is GTSNPN and CDR2 is SVGIG (reference sequence). The length of the CDR3 is 14 residues. V was trimmed by 5 bases and J by 9 bases, leaving 17 bases between them. CDR3 in DNA: TGTGCCTGGCCCATGGGGCAGGGGTCTTCACCCCTCCACTTT. Translating it yields CAWPMGQGSSPLHF. Combining the CDR3 with reference TRBV30 and TRBJ1-6 gives the whole variable domain SQTIHQWPATLVQPVGSPLSLECTVEGTSNPNLYWYRQAAGRGLQLLFYSVGIGQISSEVPQNLSASRPQDRQFILSSKKLLLSDSGFYLCAWPMGQGSSPLHFGNGTRLTVT.

The chain is built from TRBV27 and TRBJ1-3; tentative D call: TRBD1 (5 bases). This CDR3 spans 18 amino acids. Trimming shortened V by 0 bases and J by 0 bases, and 15 bases separated the two germline ends. CDR1 is MNHEY, CDR2 SMNVEV, per germline (reference sequence). The CDR3 DNA is TGTGCCAGCAGTTTATCGGGGGGGGACCTCCTCTCTGGAAACACCATATATTTT. It yields the protein CASSLSGGDLLSGNTIYF.

This sequence joins TRBV30 and TRBJ2-1, with 12 bases matching TRBD2. The CDR3 length is 15 residues. V was pared by 4 bases and J by 4 bases, with 5 bases of the junction left unmatched. The germline CDR1 and CDR2 sequences are GTSNPN and SVGIG (reference sequence). The CDR3 spells CAWTSGTSGYNEQFF. CDR3 in DNA: TGTGCCTGGACTTCCGGGACTAGCGGGTACAATGAGCAGTTCTTC.

The genes are TRBV11-2 and TRBJ2-1; D perhaps matches TRBD2 (5 bases). In germline, CDR1 is SGHAT, CDR2 FQNNGV. This CDR3 has 14 amino acids. V was clipped by 0 bases and J by 4 bases, with 7 bases between them. The CDR3 is CASSLELGYNEQFF. CDR3 DNA: TGTGCCAGCAGCTTAGAACTAGGTTACAATGAGCAGTTCTTC. Drawing the rest from reference TRBV11-2 and TRBJ2-1, the complete variable domain is EAGVAQSPRYKIIEKRQSVAFWCNPISGHATLYWYQQILGQGPKLLIQFQNNGVVDDSQLPKDRFSAERLKGVDSTLKIQPAKLEDSAVYLCASSLELGYNEQFFGPGTRLTVL.

This rearrangement joins TRBV5-1 to TRBJ2-5; tentative D call: TRBD2 (5 bases). Germline CDR1 SGHRS, CDR2 YFSETQ. The CDR3 sequence is 13 residues long. V lost 4 bases, J lost 3 bases, and 10 bases lay in between. The CDR3 DNA reads as TGCGCCAGCAGCCAGGACGGGGAAGAGACCCAGTACTTC. The encoded protein is CASSQDGEETQYF.

The genes are TRBV2 and TRBJ2-1; TRBD2 agrees at 9 bases. From germline, CDR1 is SNHLY and CDR2 FYNNEI. This CDR3 has 18 amino acids. With 6 bases clipped from V and 8 bases from J, the junction kept 20 bases outside the gene matches. As DNA, the CDR3 is TGTGCCAGCAGGCCATCTCGTTTCTCGGGCGGGAGGGCCGATGAGCAGTTCTTC. Protein: CASRPSRFSGGRADEQFF.

The chain carries TRBV19 and TRBJ1-1; maybe TRBD1 (6 bases). Between the trimmed V and J ends, which lost 5 bases and 5 bases, there was a span of 15 bases. Germline loops: CDR1 LNHDA, CDR2 SQIVND (reference sequence). The CDR3 runs 14 residues. CDR3 nucleotides: TGTGCCAGTAGTGGGTGGGCAGGGACAACTGAAGCTTTCTTT. Residues: CASSGWAGTTEAFF.

The CDR3 reads CASSLSPGSLQPQHF. CDR3 DNA: TGTGCCAGCAGTTTATCGCCAGGGTCATTGCAGCCCCAGCATTTT. The rearrangement uses TRBV27 and TRBJ1-5; D is perhaps TRBD1 (5 bases). The CDR3 is 15 residues long. With 0 bases removed from V and 7 bases from J, the gap between germline ends came to 13 bases. CDR1 MNHEY and CDR2 SMNVEV come from the germline V gene (reference sequence).

This rearrangement joins TRBV9 to TRBJ2-1, with 14 positions matching TRBD2. The V and J ends lost 0 bases and 4 bases, in that order; junction bases with no gene match: 9. This CDR3 has 19 amino acids. Germline V gene data show CDR1 as SGDLS and CDR2 as YYNGEE. CDR3 sequence reads: CASSVVGGTSGGLYNEQFF. As DNA, the CDR3 is TGTGCCAGCAGCGTAGTTGGGGGGACTAGCGGGGGATTATACAATGAGCAGTTCTTC.

This clone came up once. This chain uses TRBV19 with TRBJ1-6; 8 bases line up with TRBD1. The germline V gene has CDR1 LNHDA and CDR2 SQIVND (reference sequence). The J segment lost 14 bases and the V segment lost 6 bases, leaving 9 bases of the junction unmatched. The CDR3 has 13 amino acids. In nucleotides, the CDR3 is TGTGCCAGTAGAACCGGGACAGGAATTTCCCTCCACTTT. This codes for CASRTGTGISLHF.

The chain couples TRBV5-4 to TRBJ2-1; 7 bases match TRBD1. V trimming: 2 bases; J trimming: 5 bases; junction bases outside the gene matches: 10. Germline CDR1 is SGHNT and CDR2 is YYREEE (reference sequence). This CDR3 is built from 16 residues. The CDR3 spells CASSLDRVSLHNEQFF. The CDR3 nucleotides are TGTGCCAGCAGCTTAGACAGGGTCTCTCTTCACAATGAGCAGTTCTTC.

V is TRBV6-8 and J is TRBJ1-2; TRBD1 aligns across 7 bases. The J segment lost 6 bases and the V segment lost 6 bases, leaving 13 bases of the junction unmatched. The germline CDR1 and CDR2 sequences are MNHGY and SAAAGT. This CDR3 is built from 15 residues. The chain's CDR3 is CASRVVGDRADGYTF. The CDR3 bases are TGTGCCAGCAGGGTCGTAGGCGACAGGGCGGATGGCTACACCTTC.

The V call is TRBV18, the J call TRBJ1-4; D uncertain. This CDR3 has 12 residues. CDR1 KGHSH and CDR2 LQKENI come from the germline V gene. The ends were cut back, 4 bases at V and 12 bases at J, with 12 bases in the middle. CDR3 loop: CASSLEGRELFF. CDR3 bases: TGTGCCAGCTCACTAGAGGGTAGAGAACTGTTTTTT.

The V call is TRBV6-5, the J call TRBJ2-1; D might be TRBD1 (5 bases). This CDR3 has 15 residues. Trimming took 4 bases from V and 3 from J, leaving 13 bases between them. Germline CDR1 MNHEY, CDR2 SVGAGI. The chain's CDR3 is CASSFDSDNYNEQFF. CDR3 in DNA: TGTGCCAGCAGTTTTGACTCGGACAACTACAATGAGCAGTTCTTC.

The chain links TRBV19 to TRBJ1-1; D is uncertain. Germline CDR1 is LNHDA and CDR2 is SQIVND (reference sequence). Deletions cut 5 bases from V and 4 bases from J, with 8 bases between. CDR3 length: 12 amino acids. The CDR3 loop reads CASSPGITEAFF. As DNA, the CDR3 is TGTGCCAGTAGTCCCGGGATCACTGAAGCTTTCTTT.

This clone was seen just once. CDR3 residues: CASSPSERGNHNEQFF. The CDR3 DNA reads as TGTGCCAGCAGCCCGTCCGAGCGGGGGAACCACAATGAGCAGTTCTTC. This chain joins TRBV4-2 and TRBJ2-1; 8 bases are shared with TRBD2. The CDR3 contains 16 residues. The J segment lost 5 bases and the V segment lost 4 bases, leaving 10 bases of the junction unmatched. Per the germline V gene, CDR1 is LGHNA and CDR2 is YNFKEQ.

This clone was seen just once. This chain links TRBV7-6 with TRBJ2-7, with 9 bases identical to TRBD1. After removal of 1 base from V and 1 base from J, the junction contained 8 bases not matched to a gene. This CDR3 comprises 17 residues. Germline CDR1 and CDR2: SGHVS and FNYEAQ. The CDR3 DNA reads TGTGCCAGCAGCTTAGGGACGGACAGGGGCTCTTCCTACGAGCAGTACTTC. Protein: CASSLGTDRGSSYEQYF.

The chain joins TRBV10-3 to TRBJ2-5; 8 bases are a match to TRBD2. V was pared by 4 bases and J by 3 bases, with 19 bases of the junction left unmatched. The CDR3 totals 19 residues. Germline V gene lookup returns CDR1 ENHRY and CDR2 SYGVKD. The CDR3 DNA reads TGTGCCATCAGTGGTCCAGGACGGGTCGGTAGCGGGGAAGAAGAGACCCAGTACTTC. Its translation is CAISGPGRVGSGEEETQYF.

V gene TRBV7-2 combines with J gene TRBJ1-2; 8 bases line up with TRBD1. Germline V CDR1 and CDR2: SGHTA, FQGNSA. Trimming removed 6 bases from V and 1 base from J; junction bases left unmatched: 4. This CDR3 region has 14 residues. The CDR3 region has the DNA TGTGCCAGCAGTTCAACAGGGGGTAACTATGGCTACACCTTC. The encoded protein is CASSSTGGNYGYTF.

V usage is TRBV5-1 and J usage is TRBJ1-6; 7 positions match TRBD1. Per germline, CDR1 SGHRS and CDR2 YFSETQ. After removal of 3 bases from V and 10 bases from J, the junction contained 7 bases not matched to a gene. The CDR3 is made up of 14 amino acids. Written as DNA, the CDR3 is TGCGCCAGCAGCTGGTGGGACAGCCACTCACCCCTCCACTTT. This sequence encodes CASSWWDSHSPLHF.

The CDR3 reads CASSLLGRAGELFF. CDR3 nucleotides: TGTGCCAGCAGCTTATTAGGCAGGGCCGGGGAGCTGTTTTTT. The rearrangement links TRBV7-9 to TRBJ2-2; TRBD1 might be the D (5 bases). The CDR3 totals 14 residues. Germline CDR1 and CDR2: SEHNR and FQNEAQ (reference sequence). Trimming removed 2 bases at V and 6 bases at J, with 10 bases between.

The chain links TRBV27 to TRBJ2-7; 10 nucleotides agree with TRBD2. The CDR3 is made up of 15 amino acids. Per germline, CDR1 MNHEY and CDR2 SMNVEV (reference sequence). Unmatched junction bases numbered 13, after V lost 8 bases and J lost 6 bases. In DNA, the CDR3 is TGTGCCAGCGCCGCTAGCGGGAGTATCCGGGGCGAGCAGTACTTC. This sequence encodes CASAASGSIRGEQYF.

The rearrangement links TRBV7-3 to TRBJ2-1; 8 bases fit TRBD1. V dropped 5 bases and J dropped 8; count of bases not matched to a gene: 8. The CDR3 is 14 residues long. CDR1 and CDR2 (germline): SGHTA, FQGTGA. The CDR3 sequence is CASSPGGAVDEQFF. CDR3 nucleotide sequence: TGTGCCAGCAGCCCAGGGGGCGCGGTGGATGAGCAGTTCTTC.

The chain combines TRBV5-6 with TRBJ1-1; D is uncertain. Trimming removed 2 bases at V and 4 bases at J, with 24 bases between. CDR1 and CDR2 from the germline V gene are SGHDT and YYEEEE. The CDR3 covers 18 residues. DNA for the CDR3: TGTGCCAGCAGCTTCCCCGGTGGAGTGGAGGGCGAAGGCACTGAAGCTTTCTTT. This codes for CASSFPGGVEGEGTEAFF.

The CDR3 region is CASSQVLAGGRDEQFF. CDR3 sequence (DNA): TGCGCCAGCAGCCAAGTCCTAGCGGGGGGCAGGGATGAGCAGTTCTTC. The chain is built from TRBV4-1 and TRBJ2-1, with 11 bases that match TRBD2. J lost 8 bases, V lost 1 base, and 7 bases had no gene match. CDR1 MGHRA and CDR2 YSYEKL come from the germline V gene. The CDR3 consists of 16 residues.

This rearrangement joins TRBV7-2 to TRBJ2-7; 9 bases are a match to TRBD2. Germline trimming cut 4 bases from V and 2 bases from J; bases unmatched to any gene: 6. The CDR3 is 15 amino acids. Germline V gives CDR1 SGHTA, CDR2 FQGNSA. CDR3 amino acids: CASSSSSGATYEQYF. The CDR3 DNA sequence: TGTGCCAGCAGCTCATCTAGCGGGGCCACCTACGAGCAGTACTTC.